This T cell receptor (beta chain) was found in a study of blood T cells in healthy people across ages. General study findings and limits: Per million T cells, the diversity of TCR beta decreased roughly linearly as age advanced. Both naive CD4+ cell counts and diversity were greater in long-lived donors than in aged donors.

The germline V gene has CDR1 ENHRY and CDR2 SYGVKD. Between the trimmed V and J ends, which lost 2 bases and 1 base, there was a span of 12 bases. This CDR3 comprises 15 residues. The authors ran a second PCR of about 7 to 11 cycles using a sample-barcoded 5' primer and a J-beta primer mix. TCRdb reprocessed the 5' RACE reads with MiXCR, giving one entry per CDR3 protein. The sample carries fewer than 1.5 million distinct CDR3 sequences, 40% to 50% recorded once. Worth noting for this clonotype: Antigen unknown.

The specimen sequenced was blood. The TCR sequence derives from a young woman in good health. The rearrangement joins TRBV10-3 to TRBJ2-7; weak D call: TRBD2 (5 bases). In DNA form, the CDR3 reads TGTGCCATCAGTGAGCGGGGATCCTCTTCCTACGAGCAGTACTTC. Translation gives CAISERGSSSYEQYF.